The 19 T cell receptor beta chains reported below all come from one sample, sequenced in a study of glioma-infiltrating T cells. Using RNA template, CDR3s of TCR alpha and beta were amplified with iRepertoire arm-PCR. TCRdb redid the calling of the multiplex PCR reads with MiXCR, one entry per CDR3 protein. Of tens of thousands of distinct CDR3 sequences in the sample, about 25% were seen once. Sequenced sample: glioma tissue, nonneoplastic brain tissue, or PBMCs (not recorded which). The receptors shown here come from a human donor with low-grade glioma or glioblastoma, undergoing nonglioma brain surgery, or in good health (not recorded which).

This chain uses TRBV7-9 with TRBJ2-7; D ambiguous. Germline CDR1 is SEHNR and CDR2 is FQNEAQ (reference sequence). There are 14 residues in the CDR3. V gave up 1 base and J gave up 0 bases, with 7 bases separating them. Here the CDR3 reads CASSLDSNSYEQYF. Written as DNA, the CDR3 is TGTGCCAGCAGCTTAGACAGCAACTCCTACGAGCAGTACTTC.

On this clonotype itself: The conserved closing phenylalanine or tryptophan is absent in this CDR3, likely reflecting a read error. The chain couples TRBV7-6 to TRBJ1-1; D gene uncertain. Germline CDR1 SGHVS, CDR2 FNYEAQ. Trimming left V 1 base short and J 1 base short, with 7 bases between. The CDR3 length is 14 residues. The CDR3 protein is CASSLGTTNTEAFS. The CDR3 nucleotides read TGTGCCAGCAGCTTAGGGACGACGAACACTGAAGCTTTCTCC.

This clonotype was picked up many times. DNA of the CDR3: TGCAGTGCTAGGGCGGGGGCCGGGGATACGCAGTATTTT. It codes for CSARAGAGDTQYF. This chain uses TRBV20-1 with TRBJ2-3; the D gene is possibly TRBD2 (7 bases). The CDR3 is 13 amino acids. Germline V gene sequence: CDR1 DFQATT, CDR2 SNEGSKA (reference sequence). Trimming left V 3 bases short and J 6 bases short, with 13 bases between.

At least ten counts were recorded for this clonotype. The chain uses TRBV20-1 and TRBJ2-1, with 7 bases aligning to TRBD2. Germline values: CDR1 DFQATT, CDR2 SNEGSKA (reference sequence). CDR3 length: 15 residues. V dropped 4 bases and J dropped 9; count of bases not matched to a gene: 15. The CDR3 loop is CSATFGMAGDGEQFF. The CDR3 region has the DNA TGCAGTGCTACCTTCGGGATGGCGGGAGACGGTGAGCAGTTCTTC.

This clonotype appeared many times. The J gene is TRBJ2-1, the V gene TRBV29-1; D gene uncertain. V lost 4 bases and J lost 6, with 13 bases in between. Looked up from germline, CDR1 is SQVTM and CDR2 is ANQGSEA. The CDR3 is 13 amino acids. The CDR3 sequence is CSVGMSVSNEQFF. The CDR3 nucleotides read TGCAGCGTTGGAATGAGCGTTAGCAATGAGCAGTTCTTC.

Comments on this clonotype: A read error may explain this, as a much larger clone is one base away. This chain links TRBV2 with TRBJ1-5, with D uncertain. This CDR3 is built from 15 residues. The germline V gene encodes CDR1 SNHLY and CDR2 FYNNEI. For the CDR3, the DNA is TGTGCCAACAGTAAGGAAGGGCACGCAAGTCAGCCCCAGCATTTT. Translated: CANSKEGHASQPQHF.

Regarding this clonotype: This may come from a read error, since a much larger clone is one base off. This sequence joins TRBV18 and TRBJ2-7, with D maybe TRBD1 (5 bases). Per germline, CDR1 KGHSH and CDR2 LQKENI. This CDR3 has 15 amino acids. The CDR3 here is CARSPDREPSYEQYF. CDR3 DNA: TGTGCCAGATCACCAGACAGAGAGCCCTCCTACGAGCAGTACTTC.

Worth noting for this clonotype: Given a much more abundant clone one base away, this may be a read error. V usage is TRBV10-3 and J usage is TRBJ1-1; 9 nucleotides line up with TRBD1. Germline CDR1 ENHRY, CDR2 SYGVKD. J lost 6 bases, V lost 7 bases, and 9 bases had no gene match. The CDR3 runs to 14 residues. The CDR3 loop is CAIKSGQGLPEAFF. The CDR3 nucleotides are TGTGCCATCAAATCAGGACAGGGGCTGCCTGAAGCTTTCTTT.

This chain links TRBV6-9 with TRBJ2-1, with D perhaps matching TRBD1 (5 bases). Per germline, CDR1 MNHGY and CDR2 SVAAGI. This CDR3 comprises 12 residues. Trimming stripped 10 bases from V and 8 bases from J, with 15 bases between. The CDR3 reads CAISTATYEQFF. DNA for the CDR3: TGTGCCATCTCGACAGCCACCTATGAGCAGTTCTTC.

This clonotype was counted ten times or more. CDR3 in DNA: TGCGCCAGCAGCAAGCTACAGGATACTGAAGCTTTCTTT. It codes for CASSKLQDTEAFF. The chain has TRBV5-1 and TRBJ1-1; TRBD1 is a possible D gene (5 bases). The CDR3 totals 13 residues. V lost 4 bases and J 5 bases, leaving 12 bases between the germline ends. Looked up from germline, CDR1 is SGHRS and CDR2 is YFSETQ.

In this sample, this clonotype turned up many times. This sequence joins TRBV27 and TRBJ2-1; 8 bases line up with TRBD2. Germline CDR1 is MNHEY and CDR2 is SMNVEV (reference sequence). The junction had 7 bases not matched to a gene; V was cut back by 7 bases and J by 5 bases. The CDR3 extends over 14 amino acids. The DNA of the CDR3 is TGTGCCAGCATCTCACTAGCGGATGACAATGAGCAGTTCTTC. Translation gives CASISLADDNEQFF.

This clonotype was observed many times. The chain carries TRBV20-1 and TRBJ1-6; D remains ambiguous. V was cut by 4 bases and J by 6 bases, with 10 bases left in between. CDR1 and CDR2 from the germline V gene are DFQATT and SNEGSKA (reference sequence). The CDR3 covers 13 residues. CDR3 in amino acids: CSAKRDSNSPLHF. For the CDR3, the DNA is TGCAGTGCTAAGAGAGACTCTAATTCACCCCTCCACTTT.

About this clonotype itself: A much more abundant neighbour one base away suggests this may be a read error. The rearrangement joins TRBV24-1 to TRBJ2-1, with 8 bases matching TRBD2. Germline loops: CDR1 KGHDR, CDR2 SFDVKD. J was trimmed by 9 bases and V by 4 bases; bases with no gene match: 7. This CDR3 contains 14 residues. The CDR3 loop reads CATSEPSGSGEQFF. The CDR3 DNA is TGTGCCACCAGTGAACCCAGCGGGAGTGGTGAGCAGTTCTTC.

The V and J genes are TRBV6-1 and TRBJ2-1; 11 nucleotides line up with TRBD2. V trimming: 4 bases; J trimming: 6 bases; junction bases outside the gene matches: 14. CDR1 is MNHNS, CDR2 SASEGT, per germline. This CDR3 region has 18 residues. CDR3 bases: TGTGCCAGCAGTGCTAGTCCCCCTTTTAGCGGGAGGGTCAATGAGCAGTTCTTC. It codes for CASSASPPFSGRVNEQFF.

CDR3 sequence: CSVAWDGSYEQYF. The CDR3, as DNA: TGCAGCGTTGCCTGGGACGGATCCTACGAGCAGTACTTC. V is TRBV29-1 and J is TRBJ2-7; D might be TRBD1 or TRBD2, each matching 5 bases. The germline V gene encodes CDR1 SQVTM and CDR2 ANQGSEA. V was clipped by 4 bases and J by 1 base, with 11 bases between them. This CDR3 region has 13 residues.

This clonotype was seen at least ten times. The V gene is TRBV7-2, the J gene TRBJ2-7; the D gene is possibly TRBD2 (7 bases). The CDR3 covers 14 residues. V lost 4 bases and J 5 bases, leaving 15 bases between the germline ends. Germline CDR1 is SGHTA and CDR2 is FQGNSA. The CDR3 DNA follows: TGTGCCAGCAGCTCAAAGAGGGGGGGGGACGAGCAGTACTTC. It codes for CASSSKRGGDEQYF.

This clonotype has ten or more counts. J is TRBJ1-2 and V is TRBV7-9; no definite D call. This CDR3 is built from 13 residues. V lost 5 bases, J lost 2 bases, and 9 bases lay in between. Germline V gene lookup returns CDR1 SEHNR and CDR2 FQNEAQ (reference sequence). This CDR3 reads CASSRETNYGYTF. CDR3 nucleotides: TGTGCCAGCAGCCGAGAAACAAACTATGGCTACACCTTC.

This clonotype has at least ten counts. J is TRBJ2-5 and V is TRBV7-2; a possible D gene is TRBD2 (6 bases). The CDR3 sequence is 13 residues long. The germline V gene has CDR1 SGHTA and CDR2 FQGNSA. Trimming cost V 1 base and J 5 bases, with 8 bases left between them. Here the CDR3 reads CASSLGLAETQYF. The CDR3 nucleotides are TGTGCCAGCAGCTTAGGCCTAGCGGAGACCCAGTACTTC.

This clonotype was counted ten times or more. V usage is TRBV28 and J usage is TRBJ1-1; D gene uncertain. V lost 5 bases to trimming and J lost 0 bases, with 10 bases between them. Germline CDR1 reads MDHEN; CDR2 reads SYDVKM. There are 14 residues in the CDR3. The CDR3 sequence is CASSLYGVNTEAFF. The CDR3 DNA follows: TGTGCCAGCAGTCTCTACGGGGTGAACACTGAAGCTTTCTTT.